These 10 T cell receptor beta chains were sequenced from one sample in a study of regulatory T cells in long-lasting Graves disease. Construction of the TCR beta libraries employed iRepertoire HTBI primers in conjunction with Arm-PCR of CDR3 regions. MiXCR, run by TCRdb on the multiplex PCR reads, gives a single entry per CDR3 protein. The sample has about 660,000 distinct CDR3 sequences; 25% to 30% are singletons. This sample's time point: persistent/refractory GD, antithyroid drugs over 5 years with positive TRAb. Generation of the TCR library employed RNA extracted from PBMCs. Sequencing used peripheral blood mononuclear cells (PBMCs), obtained when the disease was refractory, from a patient treated with antithyroid drugs. These receptors were taken from a female donor with Graves disease.

To note about this clonotype: Sequence at one end of the junction differs from germline and may be a read error. The gene calls are TRBV5-1 and TRBJ1-3; TRBD1 matches 7 bases. The CDR3 covers 12 residues. Germline assignment: CDR1 SGHRS and CDR2 YFSETQ. CDR3 region: CATGTDGNTIYF. The CDR3 bases are TGTGCCACCGGGACAGATGGAAACACCATATATTTT.

In this sample, this clonotype turned up a few times. The J gene is TRBJ2-5, the V gene TRBV28, with TRBD2 matching over 10 bases. V shed 5 bases and J 3 bases; nucleotides not matched to a gene: 15. CDR3 size: 18 residues. Looked up from germline, CDR1 is MDHEN and CDR2 is SYDVKM. The CDR3 nucleotides are TGTGCCAGCAGTCCCTGGGAGCGGGAGGGCCTATCCAAAGAGACCCAGTACTTC. As protein: CASSPWEREGLSKETQYF.

This clonotype was detected many times. The chain uses TRBV6-1 and TRBJ1-1; 7 nucleotides agree with TRBD1. The V and J ends lost 8 bases and 0 bases, in that order; junction bases with no gene match: 3. Germline-derived CDR1 and CDR2 are MNHNS and SASEGT. The CDR3 covers 13 residues. The CDR3 DNA sequence: TGTGCCAGCCTGACAGGGCTGAACACTGAAGCTTTCTTT. The encoded protein is CASLTGLNTEAFF.

At least ten counts were recorded for this clonotype. The chain carries TRBV11-2 and TRBJ1-6; 8 nucleotides line up with TRBD1. Germline loops: CDR1 SGHAT, CDR2 FQNNGV. CDR3 size: 14 residues. Trimming removed 1 base from V and 8 bases from J; junction bases left unmatched: 1. Here the CDR3 reads CASSLGTGYSPLHF. The CDR3 nucleotides are TGTGCCAGCAGCTTAGGGACAGGGTATTCACCCCTCCACTTT.

This clonotype was seen ten or more times. V is TRBV20-1 and J is TRBJ2-5; 8 bases align to TRBD1. CDR1 DFQATT and CDR2 SNEGSKA come from the germline V gene (reference sequence). The CDR3 runs 18 residues. The trim removed 2 bases at V and 1 base at J, leaving 15 bases unmatched. The CDR3 DNA reads as TGCAGTGCTAGATCAAACCCGTCAGGGGGCGACCTCCAAGAGACCCAGTACTTC. Encoded protein: CSARSNPSGGDLQETQYF.

This clonotype showed up just a few times. CDR3 loop: CASSLATGMNTEAFF. The CDR3 DNA sequence: TGTGCCAGCAGCTTAGCGACAGGAATGAACACTGAAGCTTTCTTT. This chain connects TRBV7-9 to TRBJ1-1; a possible D gene is TRBD1 (6 bases). Germline V gene lookup returns CDR1 SEHNR and CDR2 FQNEAQ (reference sequence). The V gene lost 0 bases and the J gene lost 0 bases, with 8 bases spanning the gap. The CDR3 spans 15 residues.

This clonotype has just a few counts. CDR3 sequence (DNA): TGTGCCAGCAGTTACGGCTCTGGGGCCAACGTCCTGACTTTC. Amino acid sequence: CASSYGSGANVLTF. This sequence joins TRBV27 and TRBJ2-6; D unresolved. CDR3 length: 14 residues. CDR1 and CDR2 (germline): MNHEY, SMNVEV (reference sequence). V was pared by 4 bases and J by 0 bases, with 4 bases between. The variable domain in full, completed from reference TRBV27 and TRBJ2-6, reads EAQVTQNPRYLITVTGKKLTVTCSQNMNHEYMSWYRQDPGLGLRQIYYSMNVEVTDKGDVPEGYKVSRKEKRNFPLILESPSPNQTSLYFCASSYGSGANVLTFGAGSRLTVL.

The CDR3 sequence is CASRPRQNNEKLFF. CDR3 coding DNA: TGTGCCAGCAGACCACGGCAAAATAATGAAAAACTGTTTTTT. The chain links TRBV27 to TRBJ1-4, with no clear D. Germline V gene data show CDR1 as MNHEY and CDR2 as SMNVEV (reference sequence). V was pared by 6 bases and J by 4 bases, with 12 bases between. The CDR3 runs 14 residues.

The rearrangement links TRBV28 to TRBJ2-5, with TRBD2 as a possible D gene (6 bases). The CDR3 is 14 residues long. V was shortened by 5 bases and J by 3 bases, with 13 bases between the two germline ends. Germline loops: CDR1 MDHEN, CDR2 SYDVKM. CDR3 protein: CASSAPGAKETQYF. DNA of the CDR3: TGTGCCAGCAGTGCACCGGGAGCCAAAGAGACCCAGTACTTC.

This clonotype was recorded a few times. This chain links TRBV20-1 with TRBJ1-5, with a tentative D call TRBD1 (6 bases). Germline CDR1 and CDR2: DFQATT and SNEGSKA (reference sequence). The V and J ends lost 0 bases and 4 bases respectively, with 10 bases between them. CDR3 size: 14 residues. The CDR3: CSARDGGQNQPQHF. CDR3 DNA: TGCAGTGCTAGAGACGGCGGACAGAATCAGCCCCAGCATTTT.